The clone carrying this T cell receptor beta chain has at least ten counts. TCRdb re-called the 5' RACE reads with MiXCR, one entry per CDR3 protein. This table has under 150,000 distinct CDR3 sequences, around 7.7% appearing once. The data are from a study of T cells after yellow fever vaccination. Study-level information: SMART-Seq v4 Ultra Low Input prepared libraries from low-cell fractions.

CDR3 length equals 12 residues. V dropped 4 bases and J dropped 3 bases, with 6 bases sitting between them. Germline V gene sequence: CDR1 ENHRY, CDR2 SYGVKD. The chain employs TRBV10-3 and TRBJ2-5; D is possibly TRBD1 (5 bases). This receptor was taken from a man aged 30 to 45 who received the YFV17D yellow fever vaccine. The sample here was CD4+ T cells sorted from PBMCs, taken 5 days after the yellow fever booster vaccination. The CDR3: CAISAGKETQYF. DNA for the CDR3: TGTGCCATCAGTGCAGGGAAAGAGACCCAGTACTTC.